Listed here is a single T cell receptor beta chain. What it binds is not known. Amplification of TCR beta used genomic DNA extracted from peripheral blood. These data are taken from a study of T cell repertoires in aging, cancer and after chemotherapy. As for the study in general: Pre- and post-chemotherapy samples were paired from glioblastoma patients treated with temozolomide-based therapy.

Multiplex touch-down PCR with TRB-A/B primers amplified rearranged V-D-J TRB sequences. Each CDR3 protein is one row after TCRdb ran MiXCR on the multiplex PCR reads. The table includes around 3,000 distinct CDR3 sequences, 30% to 40% detected once. General study points: Healthy donors lost TCR diversity with age mainly through richness, cancer patients through richness and evenness. Median generation probability rose over the chemotherapy interval in each cancer cohort, suggesting rebound thymic output.

The TCR sequence derives from a human donor with a solid tumor. Material: blood.

CDR3 in DNA: TGTGCCAGCAGTTTACTGCCTGTGGGACAGGGGTTCTATGAGCAGTTCTTC. It is translated as CASSLLPVGQGFYEQFF. The V and J genes are TRBV12-3 or TRBV12-4 and TRBJ2-1; 10 nucleotides match TRBD1. After removal of 2 bases from V and 8 bases from J, the junction contained 12 bases not matched to a gene. There are 17 residues in the CDR3.